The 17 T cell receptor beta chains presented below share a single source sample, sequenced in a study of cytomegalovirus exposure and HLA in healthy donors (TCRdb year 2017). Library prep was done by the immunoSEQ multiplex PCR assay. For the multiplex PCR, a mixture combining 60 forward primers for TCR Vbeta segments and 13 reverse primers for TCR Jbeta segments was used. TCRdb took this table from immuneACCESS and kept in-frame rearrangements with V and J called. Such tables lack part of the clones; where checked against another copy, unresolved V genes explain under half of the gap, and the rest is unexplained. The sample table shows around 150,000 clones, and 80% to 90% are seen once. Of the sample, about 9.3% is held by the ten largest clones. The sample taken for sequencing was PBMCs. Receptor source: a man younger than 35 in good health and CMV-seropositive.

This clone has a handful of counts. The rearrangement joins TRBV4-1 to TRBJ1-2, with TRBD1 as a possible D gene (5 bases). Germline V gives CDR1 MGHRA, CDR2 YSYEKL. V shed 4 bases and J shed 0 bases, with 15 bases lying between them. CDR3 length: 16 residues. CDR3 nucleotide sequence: TGCGCCAGCAGCCCCTGGAAGGGGCGAGCTAACTATGGCTACACCTTC. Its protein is CASSPWKGRANYGYTF.

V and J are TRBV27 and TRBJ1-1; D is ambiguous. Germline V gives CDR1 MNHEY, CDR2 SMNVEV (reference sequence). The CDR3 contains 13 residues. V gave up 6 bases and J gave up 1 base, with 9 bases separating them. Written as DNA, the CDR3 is TGTGCCAGCAGCTGGCCGGGGAACACTGAAGCTTTCTTT. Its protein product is CASSWPGNTEAFF.

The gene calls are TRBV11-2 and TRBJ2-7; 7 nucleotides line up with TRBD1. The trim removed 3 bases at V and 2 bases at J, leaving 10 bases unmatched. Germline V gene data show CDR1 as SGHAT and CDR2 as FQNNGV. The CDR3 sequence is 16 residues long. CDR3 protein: CASSFWVHRGPYEQYF. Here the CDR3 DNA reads TGTGCCAGCAGCTTCTGGGTCCACAGGGGCCCCTACGAGCAGTACTTC.

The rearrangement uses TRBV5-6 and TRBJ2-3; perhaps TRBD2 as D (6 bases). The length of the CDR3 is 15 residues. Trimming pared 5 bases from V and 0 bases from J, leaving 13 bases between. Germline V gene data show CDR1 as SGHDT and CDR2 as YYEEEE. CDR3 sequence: CASSSRGRSTDTQYF. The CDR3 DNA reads TGTGCCAGCAGTTCCCGGGGGAGGAGCACAGATACGCAGTATTTT.

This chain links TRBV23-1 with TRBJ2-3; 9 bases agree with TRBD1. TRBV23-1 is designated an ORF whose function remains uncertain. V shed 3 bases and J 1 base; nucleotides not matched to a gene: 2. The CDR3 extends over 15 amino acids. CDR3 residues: CASSQTGGGTDTQYF. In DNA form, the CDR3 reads TGCGCCAGCAGTCAGACAGGGGGAGGCACAGATACGCAGTATTTT.

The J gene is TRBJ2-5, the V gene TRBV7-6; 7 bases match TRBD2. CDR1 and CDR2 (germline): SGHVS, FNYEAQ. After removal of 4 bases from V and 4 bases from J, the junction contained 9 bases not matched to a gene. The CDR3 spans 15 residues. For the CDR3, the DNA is TGTGCCAGCAGCTCAGGCGGGGGACTCTCAGAGACCCAGTACTTC. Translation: CASSSGGGLSETQYF.

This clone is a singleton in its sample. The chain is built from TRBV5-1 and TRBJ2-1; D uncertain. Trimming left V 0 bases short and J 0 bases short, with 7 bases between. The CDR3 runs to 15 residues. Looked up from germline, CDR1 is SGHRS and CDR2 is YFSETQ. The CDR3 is CASSLVRSSYNEQFF. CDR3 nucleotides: TGCGCCAGCAGCTTGGTGAGGAGCTCCTACAATGAGCAGTTCTTC. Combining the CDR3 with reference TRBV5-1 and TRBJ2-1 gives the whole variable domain KAGVTQTPRYLIKTRGQQVTLSCSPISGHRSVSWYQQTPGQGLQFLFEYFSETQRNKGNFPGRFSGRQFSNSRSEMNVSTLELGDSALYLCASSLVRSSYNEQFFGPGTRLTVL.

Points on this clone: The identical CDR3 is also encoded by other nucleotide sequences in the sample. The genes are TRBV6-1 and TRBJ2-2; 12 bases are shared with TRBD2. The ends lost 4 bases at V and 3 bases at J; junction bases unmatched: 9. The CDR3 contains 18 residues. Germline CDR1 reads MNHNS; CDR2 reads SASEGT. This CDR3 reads CASSALTSGGPYTGELFF. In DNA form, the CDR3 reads TGTGCCAGCAGTGCCCTAACTAGCGGGGGGCCCTACACCGGGGAGCTGTTTTTT.

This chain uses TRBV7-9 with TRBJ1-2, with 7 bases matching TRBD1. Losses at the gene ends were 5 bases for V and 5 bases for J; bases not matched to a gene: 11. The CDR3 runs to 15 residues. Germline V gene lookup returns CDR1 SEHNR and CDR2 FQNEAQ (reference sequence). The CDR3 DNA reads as TGTGCCAGCAGCCCACAGGGGACAATTCGATATGGCTACACCTTC. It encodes CASSPQGTIRYGYTF.

The CDR3 sequence is CASSFNRFYEQYF. CDR3 DNA sequence: TGCGCCAGCAGCTTCAACAGATTCTACGAGCAGTACTTC. This chain connects TRBV5-1 to TRBJ2-7; D is undetermined. Trimming took off 2 bases at V and 3 bases at J, with 9 bases between the two ends. Germline V lookup: CDR1 SGHRS, CDR2 YFSETQ. This CDR3 spans 13 amino acids.

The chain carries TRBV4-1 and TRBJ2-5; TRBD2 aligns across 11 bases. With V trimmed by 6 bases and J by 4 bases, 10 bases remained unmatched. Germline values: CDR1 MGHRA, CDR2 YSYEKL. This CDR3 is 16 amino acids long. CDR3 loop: CASSLNSGGAAETQYF. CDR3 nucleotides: TGCGCCAGCAGTCTGAATAGCGGGGGGGCCGCAGAGACCCAGTACTTC.

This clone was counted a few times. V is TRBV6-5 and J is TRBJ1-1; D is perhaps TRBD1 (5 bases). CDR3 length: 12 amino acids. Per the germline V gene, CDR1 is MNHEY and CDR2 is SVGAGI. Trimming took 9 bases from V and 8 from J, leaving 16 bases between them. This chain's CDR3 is CASKNGRTEAFF. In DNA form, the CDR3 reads TGTGCCAGTAAAAACGGGCGGACAGAAGCTTTCTTT.

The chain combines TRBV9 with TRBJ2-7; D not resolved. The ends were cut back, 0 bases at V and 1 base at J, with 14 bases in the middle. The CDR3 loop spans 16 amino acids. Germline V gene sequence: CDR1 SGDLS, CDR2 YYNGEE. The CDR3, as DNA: TGTGCCAGCAGCGTAGGTTCCGGATTGCGGTCCTACGAGCAGTACTTC. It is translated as CASSVGSGLRSYEQYF.

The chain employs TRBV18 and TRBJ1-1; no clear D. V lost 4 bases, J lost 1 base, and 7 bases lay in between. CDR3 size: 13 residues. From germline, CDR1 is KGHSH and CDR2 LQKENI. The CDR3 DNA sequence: TGTGCCAGCTCACTCACCAGGAACACTGAAGCTTTCTTT. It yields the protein CASSLTRNTEAFF.

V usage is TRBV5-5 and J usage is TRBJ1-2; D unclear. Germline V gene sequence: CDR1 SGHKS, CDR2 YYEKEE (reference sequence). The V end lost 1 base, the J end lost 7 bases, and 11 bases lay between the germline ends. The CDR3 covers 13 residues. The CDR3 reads CASSLTELFGYTF. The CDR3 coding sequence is TGTGCCAGCAGCTTGACCGAGTTGTTTGGCTACACCTTC.

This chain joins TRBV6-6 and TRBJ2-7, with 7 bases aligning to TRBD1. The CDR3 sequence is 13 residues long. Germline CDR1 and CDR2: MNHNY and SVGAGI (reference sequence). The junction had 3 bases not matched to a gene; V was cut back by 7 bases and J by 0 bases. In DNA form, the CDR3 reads TGTGCCAGCAAGGGGGCTCTCTCCTACGAGCAGTACTTC. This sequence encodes CASKGALSYEQYF.

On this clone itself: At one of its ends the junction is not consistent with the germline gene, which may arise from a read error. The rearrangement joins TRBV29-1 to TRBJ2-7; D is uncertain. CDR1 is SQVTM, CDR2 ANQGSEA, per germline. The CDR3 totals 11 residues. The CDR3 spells CSVDSSSEQYF. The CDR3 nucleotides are TGCAGCGTCGATAGCTCCTCCGAGCAGTACTTC.